These 22 T cell receptor beta chains were all obtained from the same sample, sequenced in a study of identifying expanded T cells in peripheral blood. Using immunoSEQ multiplex PCR, the repertoire was profiled, and TCRdb retains in-frame clones only, with some absent. This sample carries some 78,000 clones, 84% of them seen once, and the ten largest clones take roughly 18%. The sequencing input was blood. The receptors here all came from a person between 18 and 70 years old in good health.

This clone came up a few times. The chain couples TRBV29-1 to TRBJ1-3; the D is unclear. The germline CDR1 and CDR2 sequences are SQVTM and ANQGSEA. V lost 1 base to trimming and J lost 0 bases, with 13 bases between them. This CDR3 region has 16 residues. The CDR3: CSVEVGRRPSGNTIYF. In DNA form, the CDR3 reads TGCAGCGTTGAAGTTGGCAGACGACCCTCTGGAAACACCATATATTTT.

J is TRBJ1-1 and V is TRBV4-2; D not resolved. CDR1 and CDR2 (germline): LGHNA, YNFKEQ. Trimming cost V 0 bases and J 8 bases, with 10 bases left between them. The CDR3 loop spans 13 amino acids. The CDR3 DNA is TGTGCCAGCAGCCAAGACATTGGGTTCGAAGCTTTCTTT. It yields the protein CASSQDIGFEAFF.

A remark on this clone: One end of the junction fails to match germline, which may point to a read error. This chain connects TRBV7-7 to TRBJ1-6; no reliable D call. Germline V gives CDR1 SSHAT, CDR2 FNYEAQ (reference sequence). This CDR3 contains 13 residues. The chain's CDR3 is CASSSGPRSPLHF. The CDR3 bases are TGTGCTAGCAGCTCCGGCCCTAGGTCACCCCTCCACTTT.

This clone was observed once. The chain combines TRBV2 with TRBJ1-4; D unresolved. V lost 5 bases, J lost 2 bases, and 9 bases lay in between. Germline V gene data show CDR1 as SNHLY and CDR2 as FYNNEI. The CDR3 covers 14 residues. The chain's CDR3 is CASSLLRTNEKLFF. The CDR3 region has the DNA TGTGCCAGCAGTCTACTAAGGACTAATGAAAAACTGTTTTTT.

The CDR3 DNA is TGTGCCAGCTCAGCAGATATGAACACTGAAGCTTTCTTT. It codes for CASSADMNTEAFF. The chain uses TRBV18 and TRBJ1-1; no reliable D call. CDR3 length: 13 residues. Germline lookup yields CDR1 KGHSH and CDR2 LQKENI. The V end was cut by 5 bases, the J end by 0 bases, with 7 bases between.

This clone was picked up a small number of times. The chain recombines TRBV6-5 with TRBJ1-5; D possibly corresponds to TRBD1 (6 bases). The germline V and J ends were trimmed by 6 bases and 3 bases, with 15 bases remaining between them. This CDR3 region has 15 residues. Germline CDR1 MNHEY, CDR2 SVGAGI. The CDR3 sequence is CASRPPGHFNQPQHF. CDR3 coding DNA: TGTGCCAGCAGACCTCCGGGACACTTCAATCAGCCCCAGCATTTT.

The chain combines TRBV30 with TRBJ2-1, with 9 bases identical to TRBD2. In germline, CDR1 is GTSNPN, CDR2 SVGIG (reference sequence). The V and J ends lost 2 bases and 6 bases, in that order; junction bases with no gene match: 5. There are 14 residues in the CDR3. The CDR3 sequence: CAWSPSGIGNEQFF. The CDR3 DNA follows: TGTGCCTGGAGTCCTAGCGGGATTGGCAATGAGCAGTTCTTC.

The table lists this clone with a few counts. The V call is TRBV4-3, the J call TRBJ2-3; 10 positions agree with TRBD2. Germline lookup yields CDR1 LGHNA and CDR2 YSLEER. After removal of 0 bases from V and 8 bases from J, the junction contained 5 bases not matched to a gene. The CDR3 has 15 amino acids. CDR3 residues: CASSQDLLAGATQYF. The CDR3, as DNA: TGCGCCAGCAGCCAAGATCTTCTAGCGGGAGCTACGCAGTATTTT.

V usage is TRBV6-5 and J usage is TRBJ2-7; D perhaps matches TRBD1 (8 bases). Germline CDR1 reads MNHEY; CDR2 reads SVGAGI. The CDR3 totals 15 residues. The V end lost 3 bases, the J end lost 3 bases, and 15 bases lay between the germline ends. The CDR3 DNA reads as TGTGCCAGCAGTTATTCTACAGGGGGGGGCTACGAGCAGTACTTC. It codes for CASSYSTGGGYEQYF.

The V gene is TRBV6-5, the J gene TRBJ2-1, with TRBD1 identical over 7 bases. V gave up 0 bases and J gave up 4 bases; unmatched junction bases: 6. Germline-derived CDR1 and CDR2 are MNHEY and SVGAGI. This CDR3 has 16 residues. CDR3 bases: TGTGCCAGCAGTTACTCAACCCCGGGACAGTACAATGAGCAGTTCTTC. Translating gives CASSYSTPGQYNEQFF.

This clone has just one count. The CDR3 DNA is TGTGCCAGCAGTTACTCTCGGGGGGCTGGGTATGAGCAGTTCTTC. It is translated as CASSYSRGAGYEQFF. The chain links TRBV6-5 to TRBJ2-1; maybe TRBD2 (7 bases). Trimming removed 0 bases from V and 8 bases from J, with 14 bases in between. Germline V CDR1 and CDR2: MNHEY, SVGAGI. The CDR3 length is 15 residues.

The chain is built from TRBV7-2 and TRBJ2-3, with 9 bases that match TRBD2. Germline V gene lookup returns CDR1 SGHTA and CDR2 FQGNSA. The CDR3 runs to 15 residues. V shed 5 bases, J shed 4 bases, and the junction held 7 bases outside the gene matches. CDR3 sequence (DNA): TGTGCCAGCAGCGGGGGCGCGGGAGGGGCAGATACGCAGTATTTT. This translates into CASSGGAGGADTQYF.

The chain links TRBV4-3 to TRBJ1-5; unclear D gene. The ends were cut back, 0 bases at V and 6 bases at J, with 6 bases in the middle. The CDR3 is 13 residues long. In germline, CDR1 is LGHNA, CDR2 YSLEER. The CDR3 DNA is TGCGCCAGCAGCCAAGAAAATGGTCAGCCCCAGCATTTT. Translating gives CASSQENGQPQHF.

The gene calls are TRBV6-5 and TRBJ2-5; the D call may be TRBD1 or TRBD2 (6 bases each). The CDR3 extends over 16 amino acids. V was clipped by 2 bases and J by 5 bases, with 18 bases between them. Germline CDR1 MNHEY, CDR2 SVGAGI. The CDR3 spells CASSYAGTPQWETQYF. The CDR3 coding sequence is TGTGCCAGCAGTTACGCGGGGACACCGCAATGGGAGACCCAGTACTTC.

The rearrangement joins TRBV9 to TRBJ1-1; maybe TRBD1 (6 bases). The germline V and J ends were trimmed by 4 bases and 1 base, with 17 bases remaining between them. Germline values: CDR1 SGDLS, CDR2 YYNGEE. CDR3 size: 16 residues. In nucleotides, the CDR3 is TGTGCCAGCAGCCCAGCGGGAACAGGGTCGAACACTGAAGCTTTCTTT. Amino acids: CASSPAGTGSNTEAFF.

The chain links TRBV7-6 to TRBJ2-5; 7 positions match TRBD2. Germline assignment: CDR1 SGHVS and CDR2 FNYEAQ. The V segment lost 0 bases and the J segment 0 bases; nucleotides outside the gene matches: 1. The CDR3 extends over 15 amino acids. CDR3 protein: CASSLAGGYQETQYF. CDR3 coding DNA: TGTGCCAGCAGCTTAGCCGGGGGGTACCAAGAGACCCAGTACTTC.

V and J are TRBV27 and TRBJ2-1; D might be TRBD2 (6 bases). With 5 bases removed from V and 7 bases from J, the gap between germline ends came to 21 bases. Germline V gives CDR1 MNHEY, CDR2 SMNVEV (reference sequence). The CDR3 is made up of 16 amino acids. The CDR3 DNA is TGTGCCAGCAGTCTCCTCGAGGGAGGATTTATAAATGAGCAGTTCTTC. Its translation: CASSLLEGGFINEQFF.

V and J are TRBV2 and TRBJ1-5; no reliable D call. Trimming pared 2 bases from V and 0 bases from J, leaving 8 bases between. Germline values: CDR1 SNHLY, CDR2 FYNNEI. This CDR3 spans 15 amino acids. CDR3 sequence reads: CASSENDVSNQPQHF. Written as DNA, the CDR3 is TGTGCCAGCAGTGAAAACGACGTTAGCAATCAGCCCCAGCATTTT.

The gene calls are TRBV7-3 and TRBJ1-3; D not resolved. CDR3 length equals 14 residues. V was trimmed by 5 bases and J by 0 bases, leaving 8 bases between them. Looked up from germline, CDR1 is SGHTA and CDR2 is FQGTGA. The chain's CDR3 is CASSGRASGNTIYF. CDR3 in DNA: TGTGCCAGCAGCGGCCGGGCCTCTGGAAACACCATATATTTT.

This chain connects TRBV11-1 to TRBJ2-2; 9 bases map to TRBD1. The CDR3 has 15 amino acids. The junction had 6 bases not matched to a gene; V was cut back by 3 bases and J by 7 bases. Germline V CDR1 and CDR2: SGHAT, FQDESV (reference sequence). This CDR3 reads CASSLGTGNIGELFF. CDR3 coding DNA: TGTGCCAGCAGCTTGGGGACAGGGAATATCGGGGAGCTGTTTTTT. Looking up the rest from reference TRBV11-1 and TRBJ2-2 gives the full variable domain: EAEVAQSPRYKITEKSQAVAFWCDPISGHATLYWYRQILGQGPELLVQFQDESVVDDSQLPKDRFSAERLKGVDSTLKIQPAELGDSAMYLCASSLGTGNIGELFFGEGSRLTVL.

This clone was observed a handful of times. The J gene is TRBJ1-2, the V gene TRBV5-5, with D unclear. Trimming shortened V by 3 bases and J by 8 bases, and 14 bases separated the two germline ends. There are 13 residues in the CDR3. Germline CDR1 SGHKS, CDR2 YYEKEE (reference sequence). CDR3 in DNA: TGTGCCAGCAGCTCGGACCCGAGAGGGGGCTACACCTTC. Translated, it gives CASSSDPRGGYTF.

V and J are TRBV7-6 and TRBJ1-6; maybe TRBD1 (5 bases). The V end was cut by 4 bases, the J end by 4 bases, with 8 bases between. CDR3 length: 14 residues. CDR1 is SGHVS, CDR2 FNYEAQ, per germline. For the CDR3, the DNA is TGTGCCAGCAGCTCTACAGGATATAATTCACCCCTCCACTTT. It specifies CASSSTGYNSPLHF. The full variable domain, in which reference TRBV7-6 and TRBJ1-6 provide the parts outside the CDR3, is GAGVSQSPRYKVTKRGQDVALRCDPISGHVSLYWYRQALGQGPEFLTYFNYEAQQDKSGLPNDRFSAERPEGSISTLTIQRTEQRDSAMYRCASSSTGYNSPLHFGNGTRLTVT.